What follows are 3 T cell receptor beta chains derived from one specimen sequenced in a study of blood T cell repertoires in COVID-19. TCRdb's table, derived via immunoSEQ multiplex PCR, lists solely in-frame clones and lacks some. There are 95,000 to 150,000 clones in the sample; about 79% occur only once, and 2.3% lies in the top ten. Material: peripheral blood. These receptors all come from an older man with acute or convalescent COVID-19.

This clone was seen at least ten times. This rearrangement joins TRBV20-1 to TRBJ2-1, with TRBD1 matching 8 bases. Looked up from germline, CDR1 is DFQATT and CDR2 is SNEGSKA (reference sequence). This CDR3 has 12 residues. After removal of 3 bases from V and 10 bases from J, the junction contained 5 bases not matched to a gene. The CDR3 here is CSASQGAWEQFF. The CDR3 DNA is TGCAGTGCTAGTCAGGGGGCTTGGGAGCAGTTCTTC.

The chain has TRBV5-1 and TRBJ2-3; D is ambiguous. The ends were cut back, 0 bases at V and 4 bases at J, with 6 bases in the middle. The CDR3 contains 13 residues. The germline gives CDR1 SGHRS, CDR2 YFSETQ. CDR3 loop: CASSLALADTQYF. The CDR3, as DNA: TGCGCCAGCAGCTTGGCCCTAGCAGATACGCAGTATTTT.

V gene TRBV24-1 combines with J gene TRBJ1-5, with D possibly matching TRBD1 (5 bases). V lost 0 bases, J lost 4 bases, and 15 bases lay in between. CDR3 size: 17 residues. Germline values: CDR1 KGHDR, CDR2 SFDVKD. CDR3 DNA: TGTGCCACCAGTGATTTGCGGGGGGTCGGGCTGAATCAGCCCCAGCATTTT. It specifies CATSDLRGVGLNQPQHF.